This T cell receptor beta chain was sequenced for a study of cytomegalovirus exposure and HLA in healthy donors. Overall study: Among the approximately 400 genotyped donors, 81% were placed in the Caucasian-associated ancestry cluster. Study observations and caveats: Accurate prediction of HLA-A and HLA-B alleles (for most subjects) was reportedly achieved from TCR beta sequences. Through in vitro validation, a few CMV-associated chains were shown to be specific for CMV antigens. A later analysis linked a missense variant in DCLRE1C to the trimming of TCR beta V and J genes.

Worth noting for this clone: Its antigen is undetermined.

The PCR employed 60 Vbeta primers together with 13 Jbeta primers. Repertoires were generated with immunoSEQ multiplex PCR, while TCRdb's copy carries only in-frame clones and drops some. The table has roughly 110,000 clones, about four fifths seen once. The junction had 8 bases not matched to a gene; V was cut back by 5 bases and J by 5 bases. This CDR3 region has 15 residues. The germline V gene encodes CDR1 LNHDA and CDR2 SQIVND (reference sequence). Input material: PBMCs. This chain links TRBV19 with TRBJ1-5; 8 nucleotides align to TRBD1. This TCR came from a woman aged 18-29 years in good health and CMV-seronegative. CDR3 loop: CASSSGTGRYQPQHF. The CDR3 DNA is TGTGCCAGTAGTTCCGGGACAGGTCGTTATCAGCCCCAGCATTTT.